One sample yielded the 18 T cell receptor beta chains listed below, sequenced in a study of graft-versus-host responses after intestinal transplantation. Some clones are missing from TCRdb's copy, which holds only in-frame ones; the method was immunoSEQ multiplex PCR. The repertoire consists of tens of thousands of clones, with 85% to 95% occurring once and the leading ten covering approximately 20%. Their antigen targets remain unknown. The sample here was unstimulated CD8+ T cells sorted from spleen or lymph node cells, taken before transplant. Receptors originate from a human donor who was the organ donor for an intestinal transplant.

The chain is built from TRBV7-6 and TRBJ2-3; 7 nucleotides line up with TRBD1. The CDR3 covers 15 residues. V lost 1 base to trimming and J lost 10 bases; unmatched junction nucleotides: 11. Germline values: CDR1 SGHVS, CDR2 FNYEAQ. The CDR3 loop is CASSLGPETGASQYF. The DNA for the CDR3 is TGTGCCAGCAGCTTAGGGCCGGAAACAGGGGCTTCGCAGTATTTT.

The chain couples TRBV7-9 to TRBJ1-4; the match to TRBD1 covers 7 bases. Trimming removed 2 bases from V and 5 bases from J; junction bases left unmatched: 14. Germline CDR1 is SEHNR and CDR2 is FQNEAQ (reference sequence). This CDR3 has 18 residues. The CDR3: CASSLSDRAGVENEKLFF. The CDR3 nucleotides are TGTGCCAGCAGCTTAAGTGACAGGGCCGGAGTTGAAAATGAAAAACTGTTTTTT.

V and J are TRBV19 and TRBJ1-5; D is perhaps TRBD1 (5 bases). The CDR3 contains 15 residues. Germline loops: CDR1 LNHDA, CDR2 SQIVND (reference sequence). Trimming removed 4 bases from V and 5 bases from J, with 15 bases in between. In DNA form, the CDR3 reads TGTGCCAGTAGTAAAGAACAGGCCCCTGATCAGCCCCAGCATTTT. As protein: CASSKEQAPDQPQHF. The full variable domain, rest sourced from reference TRBV19 and TRBJ1-5, is DGGITQSPKYLFRKEGQNVTLSCEQNLNHDAMYWYRQDPGQGLRLIYYSQIVNDFQKGDIAEGYSVSREKKESFPLTVTSAQKNPTAFYLCASSKEQAPDQPQHFGDGTRLSIL.

The V and J genes are TRBV28 and TRBJ2-7, with D possibly being TRBD1 or TRBD2 (5 bases each). This CDR3 is 16 amino acids long. The germline V and J ends were trimmed by 2 bases and 0 bases, with 14 bases remaining between them. The germline V gene encodes CDR1 MDHEN and CDR2 SYDVKM. The CDR3 region is CASSLPPTGTSYEQYF. In DNA form, the CDR3 reads TGTGCCAGCAGTTTACCCCCTACGGGGACCTCCTACGAGCAGTACTTC. Complete variable domain (other parts from reference TRBV28 and TRBJ2-7): DVKVTQSSRYLVKRTGEKVFLECVQDMDHENMFWYRQDPGLGLRLIYFSYDVKMKEKGDIPEGYSVSREKKERFSLILESASTNQTSMYLCASSLPPTGTSYEQYFGPGTRLTVT.

The rearrangement links TRBV4-1 to TRBJ2-7; 8 nucleotides align to TRBD2. Germline CDR1 is MGHRA and CDR2 is YSYEKL. The CDR3 runs 16 residues. The J segment lost 2 bases and the V segment lost 0 bases, leaving 6 bases of the junction unmatched. For the CDR3, the DNA is TGCGCCAGCAGCCAAGAACCTACGGGAGGGCCCTACGAGCAGTACTTC. It is translated as CASSQEPTGGPYEQYF.

The CDR3 DNA reads TGTGCCAGCAGTTTAGTGGGTCTCTTAGGGAACATTCAGTACTTC. This gives the protein CASSLVGLLGNIQYF. The chain employs TRBV28 and TRBJ2-4; no clear D gene. Germline CDR1 reads MDHEN; CDR2 reads SYDVKM. V was clipped by 2 bases and J by 7 bases, with 15 bases between them. This CDR3 comprises 15 residues.

The chain has TRBV30 and TRBJ1-2; D unresolved. Germline CDR1 is GTSNPN and CDR2 is SVGIG (reference sequence). This CDR3 region has 13 residues. V was clipped by 1 base and J by 4 bases, with 10 bases between them. The CDR3 loop is CAWSAPAAYGYTF. The CDR3 region has the DNA TGTGCCTGGAGTGCCCCGGCAGCCTATGGCTACACCTTC.

CDR3 in DNA: TGCGCCAGCAGCCAAGGACCCGGAGACTACGAGCAGTACTTC. Translating gives CASSQGPGDYEQYF. The chain has TRBV4-1 and TRBJ2-7; D ambiguous. The V and J ends lost 1 base and 3 bases respectively, with 10 bases between them. Germline lookup yields CDR1 MGHRA and CDR2 YSYEKL. The CDR3 sequence is 14 residues long.

V usage is TRBV5-4 and J usage is TRBJ2-1; the D call may be TRBD1 or TRBD2 (6 bases each). The CDR3 is made up of 12 amino acids. Per the germline V gene, CDR1 is SGHNT and CDR2 is YYREEE (reference sequence). Trimming cost V 4 bases and J 10 bases, with 12 bases left between them. The CDR3, as DNA: TGTGCCAGCAGCCTCTGGGGGGCCGAGCAGTTCTTC. Translating gives CASSLWGAEQFF.

With respect to this clone: Other nucleotide sequences from this sample produce the same CDR3. The chain employs TRBV27 and TRBJ2-1; D not resolved. Looked up from germline, CDR1 is MNHEY and CDR2 is SMNVEV (reference sequence). The CDR3 is 14 amino acids. Trimming took off 2 bases at V and 4 bases at J, with 9 bases between the two ends. CDR3 bases: TGTGCCAGCAGTTTAACGGGTGGGTACAATGAGCAGTTCTTC. Amino acids: CASSLTGGYNEQFF.

This clone was recorded once. This sample also contains other DNA sequences that code for the same CDR3. This chain joins TRBV7-9 and TRBJ2-2; 8 bases are shared with TRBD1. This CDR3 contains 17 residues. CDR1 is SEHNR, CDR2 FQNEAQ, per germline (reference sequence). V dropped 4 bases and J dropped 2; count of bases not matched to a gene: 9. The CDR3 DNA reads TGTGCCAGCAGCTATTTGACAGGGGTGGGCAACACCGGGGAGCTGTTTTTT. It yields the protein CASSYLTGVGNTGELFF.

The chain carries TRBV2 and TRBJ2-1; 8 nucleotides agree with TRBD2. Germline V lookup: CDR1 SNHLY, CDR2 FYNNEI. V dropped 5 bases and J dropped 8; count of bases not matched to a gene: 20. The CDR3 runs 18 residues. This chain's CDR3 is CASSLVNLKRESRDEQFF. DNA of the CDR3: TGTGCCAGCAGTCTTGTCAACCTCAAGCGGGAGAGTAGGGATGAGCAGTTCTTC. The variable domain in full, with the rest retrieved from reference TRBV2 and TRBJ2-1, is EPEVTQTPSHQVTQMGQEVILRCVPISNHLYFYWYRQILGQKVEFLVSFYNNEISEKSEIFDDQFSVERPDGSNFTLKIRSTKLEDSAMYFCASSLVNLKRESRDEQFFGPGTRLTVL.

The chain uses TRBV21-1 and TRBJ1-5. TRBV21-1 is a documented pseudogene. This CDR3 has 17 residues. In nucleotides, the CDR3 is TGTGCCAGCAGGGCGCTTCTAGCTACATGGCATCATCAGCCCCAGCATTTT. The encoded protein is CASRALLATWHHQPQHF.

The chain is built from TRBV4-1 and TRBJ2-1; D gene uncertain. The V end lost 0 bases, the J end lost 5 bases, and 2 bases lay between the germline ends. The V gene's germline CDR1 is MGHRA and CDR2 YSYEKL. This CDR3 has 12 residues. This chain's CDR3 is CASSQDDNEQFF. The CDR3 DNA reads TGCGCCAGCAGCCAAGATGACAATGAGCAGTTCTTC.

V gene TRBV6-5 combines with J gene TRBJ2-5; D gene uncertain. V was cut by 0 bases and J by 5 bases, with 4 bases left in between. CDR1 and CDR2 from the germline V gene are MNHEY and SVGAGI. The CDR3 has 12 amino acids. The CDR3 nucleotides read TGTGCCAGCAGTTACTCGGGGGAGACCCAGTACTTC. It specifies CASSYSGETQYF.

This clone appeared a single time. The chain links TRBV13 to TRBJ2-5; 9 bases line up with TRBD1. The germline V gene encodes CDR1 PRHDT and CDR2 FYEKMQ (reference sequence). After removal of 4 bases from V and 4 bases from J, the junction contained 7 bases not matched to a gene. The CDR3 contains 15 residues. For the CDR3, the DNA is TGTGCCAGCAGCTACACCGGGACAGGGACAGAGACCCAGTACTTC. Translated, it gives CASSYTGTGTETQYF.

In this sample, this clone turned up once. This same CDR3 is encoded by further DNA sequences in the sample. This chain joins TRBV27 and TRBJ1-2, with D possibly matching TRBD1 (5 bases). Germline V gives CDR1 MNHEY, CDR2 SMNVEV (reference sequence). V was pared by 5 bases and J by 8 bases, with 21 bases between. The CDR3 covers 15 residues. The CDR3 region is CASSPLPQGRGGYTF. The DNA for the CDR3 is TGTGCCAGCAGTCCTCTGCCCCAGGGAAGAGGAGGCTACACCTTC.

The chain couples TRBV27 to TRBJ2-1; 11 bases agree with TRBD2. Germline V gene data show CDR1 as MNHEY and CDR2 as SMNVEV (reference sequence). This CDR3 is built from 15 residues. With 6 bases clipped from V and 3 bases from J, the junction kept 4 bases outside the gene matches. CDR3 sequence reads: CASSRTSGSYNEQFF. The CDR3 region has the DNA TGTGCCAGCAGCCGAACTAGCGGGAGCTACAATGAGCAGTTCTTC.